The 30 T cell receptor beta chains below all came from one sample that was sequenced in a study of shared clonotypes between healthy human individuals. As defined, naive CD8 cells were CD45RO-negative and positively selected for CCR7, with terminally differentiated effector memory CD45RA+ cells excluded. The protocol was immunoSEQ multiplex PCR, while the TCRdb copy is restricted to in-frame clones and leaves out a portion. The data show hundreds of thousands of clones, around 95% seen once. What was sequenced was naive CD8+ T cells sorted from blood. The source of these receptors is a woman aged 25 to 39 in good health.

As regards this clone: This sample includes further DNA sequences coding for the same CDR3. The chain couples TRBV27 to TRBJ1-5; no firm D call. The ends were cut back, 2 bases at V and 6 bases at J, with 5 bases in the middle. In germline, CDR1 is MNHEY, CDR2 SMNVEV (reference sequence). The CDR3 loop spans 12 amino acids. The CDR3: CASSLIGQPQHF. The CDR3 nucleotides are TGTGCCAGCAGTTTAATCGGTCAGCCCCAGCATTTT.

The chain is built from TRBV29-1 and TRBJ2-7; 9 bases agree with TRBD1. Per the germline V gene, CDR1 is SQVTM and CDR2 is ANQGSEA. This CDR3 comprises 14 residues. Trimming took 4 bases from V and 2 from J; bases not matched to a gene: 6. The CDR3 sequence is CSVVGRQGAYEQYF. CDR3 coding DNA: TGCAGCGTTGTGGGGAGACAGGGGGCCTACGAGCAGTACTTC.

This sequence joins TRBV28 and TRBJ1-4; D may be TRBD1 (6 bases). Germline V gene lookup returns CDR1 MDHEN and CDR2 SYDVKM. This CDR3 spans 15 amino acids. Trimming pared 7 bases from V and 6 bases from J, leaving 18 bases between. In DNA form, the CDR3 reads TGTGCCAGCACTCCCCTAGGGGGGGAAGATGAAAAACTGTTTTTT. It yields the protein CASTPLGGEDEKLFF.

The V call is TRBV19, the J call TRBJ1-4; TRBD1 matches at 9 bases. The V gene's germline CDR1 is LNHDA and CDR2 SQIVND (reference sequence). The trim removed 9 bases at V and 0 bases at J, leaving 5 bases unmatched. The CDR3 consists of 15 residues. The CDR3 coding sequence is TGTGCCAGCAGGACAGGGGCTGCAACTAATGAAAAACTGTTTTTT. It yields the protein CASRTGAATNEKLFF.

V gene TRBV27 combines with J gene TRBJ1-2; no reliable D call. Germline CDR1 reads MNHEY; CDR2 reads SMNVEV (reference sequence). There are 14 residues in the CDR3. Trimming cost V 2 bases and J 5 bases, with 12 bases left between them. Written as DNA, the CDR3 is TGTGCCAGCAGTTTACGGGGAAAGGGTTATGGCTACACCTTC. Translating it yields CASSLRGKGYGYTF.

The genes are TRBV29-1 and TRBJ2-5, with 11 bases matching TRBD2. Germline CDR1 reads SQVTM; CDR2 reads ANQGSEA. Trimming took 0 bases from V and 5 from J; bases not matched to a gene: 11. The CDR3 totals 17 residues. CDR3 amino acids: CSVEEGTSGKGGETQYF. CDR3 nucleotide sequence: TGCAGCGTTGAAGAGGGGACTAGCGGAAAAGGGGGGGAGACCCAGTACTTC.

This clone has just one count. The V call is TRBV5-1, the J call TRBJ2-7, with D unclear. V lost 0 bases to trimming and J lost 2 bases, with 9 bases between them. Germline lookup yields CDR1 SGHRS and CDR2 YFSETQ. This CDR3 has 14 amino acids. The CDR3 sequence: CASSLEGKTYEQYF. The CDR3 coding sequence is TGCGCCAGCAGCTTGGAGGGCAAAACCTACGAGCAGTACTTC.

As to this clone: The identical CDR3 is also encoded by other nucleotide sequences in the sample. The chain recombines TRBV5-1 with TRBJ1-2; no firm D call. Trimming removed 0 bases at V and 0 bases at J, with 6 bases between. The CDR3 covers 14 residues. Germline values: CDR1 SGHRS, CDR2 YFSETQ. The CDR3 DNA reads as TGCGCCAGCAGCTTGGACGGTTCTAACTATGGCTACACCTTC. Encoded protein: CASSLDGSNYGYTF.

In the case of this clone: Other DNA sequences of this sample code for an identical CDR3. The chain has TRBV28 and TRBJ1-1; D is ambiguous. This CDR3 has 12 residues. In germline, CDR1 is MDHEN, CDR2 SYDVKM. With 3 bases removed from V and 4 bases from J, the gap between germline ends came to 6 bases. The CDR3 region is CASSLGFTEAFF. Written as DNA, the CDR3 is TGTGCCAGCAGTTTGGGTTTCACTGAAGCTTTCTTT.

The genes are TRBV4-1 and TRBJ1-1; no definite D call. Trimming shortened V by 3 bases and J by 3 bases, and 8 bases separated the two germline ends. Germline loops: CDR1 MGHRA, CDR2 YSYEKL. CDR3 size: 13 residues. The CDR3: CASSHTGDTEAFF. DNA of the CDR3: TGCGCCAGCAGCCACACCGGAGACACTGAAGCTTTCTTT.

Comment on this clone: The sample has other DNA sequences that encode this CDR3 too. This chain joins TRBV27 and TRBJ2-2, with TRBD2 as a possible D gene (6 bases). Germline V CDR1 and CDR2: MNHEY, SMNVEV (reference sequence). The CDR3 consists of 15 residues. Trimming took off 3 bases at V and 2 bases at J, with 10 bases between the two ends. Here the CDR3 reads CASSFLGSNTGELFF. CDR3 coding DNA: TGTGCCAGCAGTTTCCTCGGGAGTAACACCGGGGAGCTGTTTTTT.

The chain recombines TRBV13 with TRBJ2-1; D might be TRBD2 (6 bases). Trimming left V 2 bases short and J 10 bases short, with 9 bases between. The CDR3 spans 12 residues. The germline gives CDR1 PRHDT, CDR2 FYEKMQ (reference sequence). DNA of the CDR3: TGTGCCAGCAGCTTATGGAGGGCCGAGCAGTTCTTC. It is translated as CASSLWRAEQFF. The variable domain in full, completed from reference TRBV13 and TRBJ2-1, reads AAGVIQSPRHLIKEKRETATLKCYPIPRHDTVYWYQQGPGQDPQFLISFYEKMQSDKGSIPDRFSAQQFSDYHSELNMSSLELGDSALYFCASSLWRAEQFFGPGTRLTVL.

As regards this clone: Other DNA sequences of this sample code for an identical CDR3. V gene TRBV11-1 combines with J gene TRBJ2-7, with unresolved D. The germline CDR1 and CDR2 sequences are SGHAT and FQDESV (reference sequence). V was trimmed by 1 base and J by 2 bases, leaving 3 bases between them. This CDR3 comprises 12 residues. The CDR3 protein is CASSLDPYEQYF. The CDR3 bases are TGTGCCAGCAGCTTAGACCCCTACGAGCAGTACTTC. Combining the CDR3 with reference TRBV11-1 and TRBJ2-7 gives the whole variable domain EAEVAQSPRYKITEKSQAVAFWCDPISGHATLYWYRQILGQGPELLVQFQDESVVDDSQLPKDRFSAERLKGVDSTLKIQPAELGDSAMYLCASSLDPYEQYFGPGTRLTVT.

The rearrangement uses TRBV5-1 and TRBJ2-7, with TRBD2 as a possible D gene (6 bases). Trimming shortened V by 1 base and J by 0 bases, and 8 bases separated the two germline ends. CDR1 is SGHRS, CDR2 YFSETQ, per germline. The CDR3 runs to 14 residues. CDR3 residues: CASSLWDFSYEQYF. The DNA for the CDR3 is TGCGCCAGCAGCTTGTGGGACTTCTCCTACGAGCAGTACTTC.

Here the CDR3 DNA reads TGTGCCAGCAGCTCTTCCCCCTACGAGCAGTACTTC. The encoded protein is CASSSSPYEQYF. This rearrangement joins TRBV28 to TRBJ2-7; D is undetermined. The germline V and J ends were trimmed by 6 bases and 2 bases, with 8 bases remaining between them. The germline gives CDR1 MDHEN, CDR2 SYDVKM. This CDR3 is 12 amino acids long.

The rearrangement links TRBV27 to TRBJ2-7; D perhaps matches TRBD2 (6 bases). CDR3 length: 16 residues. V was cut by 4 bases and J by 6 bases, with 22 bases left in between. Per germline, CDR1 MNHEY and CDR2 SMNVEV (reference sequence). CDR3 sequence reads: CASSSTLIPRDSEQYF. The CDR3 DNA is TGTGCCAGCAGTTCTACTCTTATTCCGCGGGATAGCGAGCAGTACTTC.

This clone was recorded only once. This chain links TRBV27 with TRBJ2-2; D not resolved. CDR1 and CDR2 (germline): MNHEY, SMNVEV (reference sequence). V was cut by 5 bases and J by 7 bases, with 11 bases left in between. The CDR3 consists of 13 residues. The CDR3 sequence is CASSPGMGGELFF. In nucleotides, the CDR3 is TGTGCCAGCAGTCCCGGTATGGGCGGGGAGCTGTTTTTT.

The rearrangement links TRBV6-5 to TRBJ2-7; D might be TRBD1 (6 bases). The ends were cut back, 7 bases at V and 6 bases at J, with 13 bases in the middle. Looked up from germline, CDR1 is MNHEY and CDR2 is SVGAGI. CDR3 size: 12 residues. This CDR3 reads CASTEQGGEQYF. CDR3 bases: TGTGCCAGCACGGAACAGGGCGGCGAGCAGTACTTC.

The genes are TRBV27 and TRBJ2-1; D not resolved. Germline CDR1 and CDR2: MNHEY and SMNVEV (reference sequence). The CDR3 contains 15 residues. Trimming took 8 bases from V and 6 from J, leaving 20 bases between them. This CDR3 reads CASGLSYPPSNEQFF. DNA for the CDR3: TGTGCCAGCGGCCTTAGCTACCCCCCGAGCAATGAGCAGTTCTTC.

With regard to this clone: Different DNA sequences within this sample yield the same CDR3. This rearrangement joins TRBV20-1 to TRBJ2-7; D is uncertain. Between the trimmed V and J ends, which lost 5 bases and 4 bases, there was a span of 9 bases. The germline V gene has CDR1 DFQATT and CDR2 SNEGSKA (reference sequence). The CDR3 sequence is 11 residues long. CDR3: CSAHDSYEQYF. The CDR3 DNA sequence: TGCAGTGCTCACGACTCTTACGAGCAGTACTTC.

This rearrangement joins TRBV7-8 to TRBJ2-5, with D hard to call. CDR1 is SGHVS and CDR2 is FQNEAQ in the germline V gene. The CDR3 consists of 13 residues. The ends were cut back, 7 bases at V and 4 bases at J, with 13 bases in the middle. DNA for the CDR3: TGTGCCAGCACGGAGCGATTAATAGAGACCCAGTACTTC. This encodes CASTERLIETQYF.

In its sample, this clone was seen once. The J gene is TRBJ2-1, the V gene TRBV30; D tentatively reads TRBD1 or TRBD2 (5 bases each). Between the trimmed V and J ends, which lost 5 bases and 7 bases, there was a span of 21 bases. Looked up from germline, CDR1 is GTSNPN and CDR2 is SVGIG (reference sequence). The CDR3 runs 15 residues. The CDR3, as DNA: TGTGCCTGGGAGGTGGGGTCACTAGGGACGAATGAGCAGTTCTTC. It codes for CAWEVGSLGTNEQFF.

J is TRBJ1-4 and V is TRBV10-2; 10 nucleotides line up with TRBD1. This CDR3 region has 16 residues. With V trimmed by 0 bases and J by 4 bases, 2 bases remained unmatched. CDR1 is WSHSY and CDR2 is SAAADI in the germline V gene. The CDR3 DNA follows: TGCGCCAGCAGTGAGTCGACAGGGGGCTATAATGAAAAACTGTTTTTT. As protein: CASSESTGGYNEKLFF.

The chain is built from TRBV28 and TRBJ2-1, with TRBD2 as a possible D gene (5 bases). The CDR3 runs to 13 residues. Germline V gene lookup returns CDR1 MDHEN and CDR2 SYDVKM. The V end lost 8 bases, the J end lost 1 base, and 9 bases lay between the germline ends. CDR3 amino acids: CASGLGSYNEQFF. The CDR3 region has the DNA TGTGCCAGCGGACTCGGTTCCTACAATGAGCAGTTCTTC. Full variable domain (outside the CDR3, taken from reference TRBV28 and TRBJ2-1): DVKVTQSSRYLVKRTGEKVFLECVQDMDHENMFWYRQDPGLGLRLIYFSYDVKMKEKGDIPEGYSVSREKKERFSLILESASTNQTSMYLCASGLGSYNEQFFGPGTRLTVL.

Points on this clone: In the same sample, other DNA sequences code for this CDR3. The rearrangement uses TRBV27 and TRBJ1-1; D not certain. Trimming shortened V by 2 bases and J by 1 base, and 8 bases separated the two germline ends. The CDR3 consists of 14 residues. Germline values: CDR1 MNHEY, CDR2 SMNVEV (reference sequence). The CDR3 reads CASSLVGGNTEAFF. The DNA for the CDR3 is TGTGCCAGCAGTTTAGTGGGAGGGAACACTGAAGCTTTCTTT.

The CDR3, as DNA: TGTGCCAGTAGTATGGGGGAGGGTATCAATGAGCAGTTCTTC. As protein: CASSMGEGINEQFF. The chain employs TRBV19 and TRBJ2-1, with 7 bases matching TRBD2. J lost 6 bases, V lost 3 bases, and 5 bases had no gene match. CDR3 length: 14 residues. Germline lookup yields CDR1 LNHDA and CDR2 SQIVND (reference sequence).

The chain joins TRBV2 to TRBJ1-2; a possible D gene is TRBD1 (5 bases). Germline CDR1 reads SNHLY; CDR2 reads FYNNEI. V lost 1 base and J 7 bases, leaving 13 bases between the germline ends. CDR3 length equals 14 residues. This chain's CDR3 is CASSEVGVRGGYTF. CDR3 in DNA: TGTGCCAGCAGTGAAGTGGGGGTGAGGGGTGGCTACACCTTC.

The V and J genes are TRBV29-1 and TRBJ2-7; 7 nucleotides match TRBD2. The CDR3 totals 13 residues. Germline loops: CDR1 SQVTM, CDR2 ANQGSEA. V shed 6 bases, J shed 4 bases, and the junction held 9 bases outside the gene matches. In nucleotides, the CDR3 is TGCAGCGTCGGCGGCGGGAGTCGATACGAGCAGTACTTC. Its translation is CSVGGGSRYEQYF.

J is TRBJ2-1 and V is TRBV27, with 7 bases aligning to TRBD2. CDR1 is MNHEY and CDR2 is SMNVEV in the germline V gene (reference sequence). After removal of 1 base from V and 6 bases from J, the junction contained 9 bases not matched to a gene. This CDR3 region has 16 residues. The CDR3 sequence is CASSLLGTRGFNEQFF. The CDR3, as DNA: TGTGCCAGCAGTTTATTGGGGACGCGGGGGTTCAATGAGCAGTTCTTC.

V and J are TRBV6-5 and TRBJ2-4, with D unclear. Trimming cost V 4 bases and J 11 bases, with 9 bases left between them. From germline, CDR1 is MNHEY and CDR2 SVGAGI. The CDR3 length is 11 residues. The CDR3 here is CASSSRGVQYF. Written as DNA, the CDR3 is TGTGCCAGCAGTTCGCGCGGCGTTCAGTACTTC.